These 18 T cell receptor beta chains share one sample of origin, sequenced in a study of response to subunit inactivated influenza vaccine. TCRdb independently ran MiXCR on the RT-PCR reads; one entry per CDR3 protein. The table records 500,000 to 650,000 distinct CDR3 sequences, approximately 7.7% of them present only once. The material sequenced was PBMCs from blood, taken around 2 years after vaccination. These receptors were taken from a man between 45 and 75 years old who received an inactivated influenza vaccine.

The table lists this clonotype with many counts. The rearrangement joins TRBV12-3 or TRBV12-4 to TRBJ1-2; no definite D call. The CDR3 has 13 residues. Trimming took off 0 bases at V and 4 bases at J, with 6 bases between the two ends. The CDR3 region is CASSLASGYGYTF. Here the CDR3 DNA reads TGTGCCAGCAGTTTAGCTTCAGGCTATGGCTACACCTTC.

The table lists this clonotype with many counts. The chain employs TRBV7-2 and TRBJ2-7; D call uncertain. CDR1 is SGHTA, CDR2 FQGNSA, per germline. This CDR3 region has 13 residues. With 5 bases removed from V and 2 bases from J, the gap between germline ends came to 10 bases. The CDR3 loop is CASSTGLTYEQYF. The DNA of the CDR3 is TGTGCCAGCAGCACGGGCCTTACCTACGAGCAGTACTTC.

In its sample, this clonotype was seen a few times. The V and J genes are TRBV7-9 and TRBJ1-1; 7 bases match TRBD1. The CDR3 is 14 residues long. Unmatched junction bases numbered 7, after V lost 4 bases and J lost 5 bases. Germline assignment: CDR1 SEHNR and CDR2 FQNEAQ (reference sequence). This CDR3 reads CASSWGQKGTEAFF. The CDR3 DNA is TGTGCCAGCAGCTGGGGACAGAAGGGGACTGAAGCTTTCTTT.

This clonotype came up a few times. The genes are TRBV30 and TRBJ2-7; tentative D call: TRBD1 (5 bases). V shed 3 bases and J shed 6 bases, with 9 bases lying between them. The CDR3 sequence is 11 residues long. Germline CDR1 is GTSNPN and CDR2 is SVGIG (reference sequence). The CDR3, as DNA: TGTGCCTGGAGCAGGGTTGGCGAGCAGTACTTC. It yields the protein CAWSRVGEQYF.

The table lists this clonotype with many counts. The chain is built from TRBV3-1 and TRBJ1-2, with a possible D match to TRBD1 (5 bases). This CDR3 is built from 12 residues. Trimming left V 6 bases short and J 5 bases short, with 10 bases between. CDR1 and CDR2 (germline): LGHDT, YNNKEL (reference sequence). The CDR3: CASSRGEYGYTF. The DNA for the CDR3 is TGTGCCAGCAGTAGAGGGGAGTATGGCTACACCTTC.

This clonotype was observed many times. V usage is TRBV15 and J usage is TRBJ2-1; D is uncertain. This CDR3 has 15 amino acids. The V end was cut by 3 bases, the J end by 0 bases, with 9 bases between. Germline V lookup: CDR1 LNHNV, CDR2 YYDKDF (reference sequence). In nucleotides, the CDR3 is TGTGCCACCAGCAGTACACAGAACTCCTACAATGAGCAGTTCTTC. It yields the protein CATSSTQNSYNEQFF.

In its sample, this clonotype was seen a few times. The chain's CDR3 is CASSLIGQTQYF. In DNA, the CDR3 is TGTGCCAGCAGTTTGATCGGACAGACCCAGTACTTC. The chain is built from TRBV28 and TRBJ2-5; D is uncertain. Trimming took 3 bases from V and 6 from J, leaving 8 bases between them. CDR3 length equals 12 residues. Per the germline V gene, CDR1 is MDHEN and CDR2 is SYDVKM.

This clonotype was seen a handful of times. The CDR3 nucleotides are TGCAGTGCTGTCTCCGTACAGGCAGTCTATAATTCACCCCTCCACTTT. Translated, it gives CSAVSVQAVYNSPLHF. The rearrangement links TRBV20-1 to TRBJ1-6, with D possibly matching TRBD1 (5 bases). In germline, CDR1 is DFQATT, CDR2 SNEGSKA (reference sequence). Trimming took off 5 bases at V and 3 bases at J, with 17 bases between the two ends. The CDR3 sequence is 16 residues long.

The V gene is TRBV7-2, the J gene TRBJ2-3, with a weak D call TRBD2 (5 bases). Germline V gene lookup returns CDR1 SGHTA and CDR2 FQGNSA. Trimming removed 3 bases at V and 4 bases at J, with 11 bases between. CDR3 length: 14 amino acids. The CDR3 here is CASSFRVGADTQYF. The DNA for the CDR3 is TGTGCCAGCAGCTTCCGGGTGGGAGCAGATACGCAGTATTTT.

Concerning this clonotype: A much larger clone lies a single base off, so this may be a read error. The rearrangement links TRBV3-1 to TRBJ1-5; possibly TRBD1 for D (6 bases). This CDR3 is built from 15 residues. Germline CDR1 and CDR2: LGHDT and YNNKEL (reference sequence). The germline V and J ends were trimmed by 1 base and 8 bases, with 15 bases remaining between them. CDR3 amino acids: CASSQGLGAVEPQHF. The CDR3 nucleotides read TGTGCCAGCAGCCAAGGTTTGGGGGCCGTTGAGCCCCAGCATTTT.

This clonotype was seen many times. The chain combines TRBV20-1 with TRBJ2-3, with D maybe TRBD2 (6 bases). Between the trimmed V and J ends, which lost 3 bases and 0 bases, there was a span of 16 bases. CDR1 and CDR2 (germline): DFQATT, SNEGSKA (reference sequence). The CDR3 sequence is 16 residues long. CDR3 region: CSASRIGRGSTDTQYF. The CDR3 DNA is TGCAGTGCTAGCCGCATCGGCCGGGGGAGCACAGATACGCAGTATTTT.

This clonotype was picked up many times. V is TRBV9 and J is TRBJ2-3, with D unclear. Germline lookup yields CDR1 SGDLS and CDR2 YYNGEE. This CDR3 is built from 13 residues. Trimming shortened V by 0 bases and J by 5 bases, and 7 bases separated the two germline ends. The CDR3 DNA reads TGTGCCAGCAGCGTAGAGGCTGGAGATACGCAGTATTTT. This translates into CASSVEAGDTQYF.

The chain uses TRBV29-1 and TRBJ1-1, with TRBD1 identical over 9 bases. The junction had 3 bases not matched to a gene; V was cut back by 5 bases and J by 5 bases. The CDR3 spans 12 residues. Germline CDR1 SQVTM, CDR2 ANQGSEA. Here the CDR3 reads CSVSQGATEAFF. In nucleotides, the CDR3 is TGCAGCGTTTCACAGGGGGCGACTGAAGCTTTCTTT.

This clonotype has a count of ten or more. This chain joins TRBV5-1 and TRBJ1-1; D ambiguous. Germline V gene lookup returns CDR1 SGHRS and CDR2 YFSETQ. The CDR3 totals 14 residues. Trimming removed 7 bases at V and 0 bases at J, with 13 bases between. The CDR3 loop is CASRHQSLNTEAFF. The CDR3 region has the DNA TGCGCCAGCCGGCACCAATCCTTGAACACTGAAGCTTTCTTT.

This clonotype was observed at least ten times. The chain links TRBV5-1 to TRBJ1-6, with D hard to call. Germline-derived CDR1 and CDR2 are SGHRS and YFSETQ. CDR3 size: 14 residues. V lost 0 bases and J 7 bases, leaving 8 bases between the germline ends. CDR3 in DNA: TGCGCCAGCAGCTTGGCAGCGGAAAATTCACCCCTCCACTTT. Its translation: CASSLAAENSPLHF. The full variable domain, rest sourced from reference TRBV5-1 and TRBJ1-6, is KAGVTQTPRYLIKTRGQQVTLSCSPISGHRSVSWYQQTPGQGLQFLFEYFSETQRNKGNFPGRFSGRQFSNSRSEMNVSTLELGDSALYLCASSLAAENSPLHFGNGTRLTVT.

This clonotype appeared a few times. V and J are TRBV6-5 and TRBJ2-2; no clear D. V was pared by 0 bases and J by 5 bases, with 13 bases between. Germline V gene sequence: CDR1 MNHEY, CDR2 SVGAGI. The CDR3 has 16 amino acids. As DNA, the CDR3 is TGTGCCAGCAGTTACTCAATGGGCCTAGGGACCGGGGAGCTGTTTTTT. Protein sequence: CASSYSMGLGTGELFF.

This clonotype has a count of ten or more. The chain carries TRBV3-1 and TRBJ1-1, with unresolved D. V gave up 8 bases and J gave up 7 bases, with 11 bases separating them. Germline V gene sequence: CDR1 LGHDT, CDR2 YNNKEL (reference sequence). There are 11 residues in the CDR3. Here the CDR3 reads CASGVADEAFF. The CDR3, as DNA: TGTGCCAGCGGCGTTGCCGATGAAGCTTTCTTT.

In DNA form, the CDR3 reads TGTGCCAGTAGCCAACAGGGTTCGGACGAGCAGTACTTC. Translating gives CASSQQGSDEQYF. This chain links TRBV19 with TRBJ2-7; D is possibly TRBD1 (6 bases). This CDR3 region has 13 residues. Deletions cut 6 bases from V and 5 bases from J, with 14 bases between. The germline CDR1 and CDR2 sequences are LNHDA and SQIVND (reference sequence).